This T cell receptor (beta chain) was found in a study of blood T cell repertoires in COVID-19. Whole-study context: T cells, B-cell-depleted T cells, or PBMCs provided the cDNA or gDNA that served as material.

The CDR3 is made up of 14 amino acids. Germline CDR1 is GTSNPN and CDR2 is SVGIG (reference sequence). V dropped 0 bases and J dropped 8 bases, with 16 bases sitting between them. Original processing notes: Reference gene primers were amplified, and this amplification served to estimate nucleated cell counts. Method: immunoSEQ multiplex PCR; TCRdb's copy keeps in-frame clones and lacks some. V and J calls plus clone size are reproduced from that table; the DNA served to infer D and trimming. The sample records roughly 360,000 clones, 81% being singletons. The J gene is TRBJ1-1, the V gene TRBV30; D perhaps matches TRBD1 (5 bases). Sequences were obtained from peripheral blood. The sequence derives from a human donor with acute or convalescent COVID-19. The donor label of this sample is uncertain. The CDR3 DNA sequence: TGTGCCTGGAGTGTAGGCTTCCTAAGGGGAGAAGCTTTCTTT. It translates to CAWSVGFLRGEAFF.